The 2 T cell receptor beta chains below were found in one sample sequenced in a study of metastatic and nonmetastatic thyroid tumors. Thyroid surgery took place with no prior treatment in any patient. TCRdb reanalyzed the PCR reads with MiXCR. This sample has tens of thousands of clones, with approximately 17% found just once. Sequencing input: blood. The receptor source for this set is a male donor with papillary thyroid cancer or a benign thyroid nodule (not recorded which). Some clones in this sample may be carry-over from other donors' samples.

The chain has TRBV28 and TRBJ2-3, with 7 bases lining up with TRBD2. The CDR3 is 14 amino acids. The V and J ends lost 6 bases and 4 bases, in that order; junction bases with no gene match: 7. Germline CDR1 and CDR2: MDHEN and SYDVKM. Here the CDR3 reads CASRLAVWADTQYF. The DNA of the CDR3 is TGTGCCAGCAGGCTAGCGGTATGGGCAGATACGCAGTATTTT.

This clone occurred many times. The V gene is TRBV12-3 or TRBV12-4, the J gene TRBJ2-2; D might be TRBD2 (5 bases). CDR3 length: 16 residues. V lost 2 bases to trimming and J lost 1 base, with 11 bases between them. In DNA, the CDR3 is TGTGCCAGCAGTTTACACACAGCGGAGAACACCGGGGAGCTGTTTTTT. Translation gives CASSLHTAENTGELFF.